The 4 T cell receptor beta chains listed next were all sequenced from one sample in a study of technical replicates of blood from a handful of donors. Sequencing was performed with immunoSEQ multiplex PCR; in TCRdb, only in-frame clones are kept and a portion is missing. The sample includes roughly 72,000 clones, about nine tenths of them seen just once. The sequenced sample consisted of T cells isolated from PBMCs. These receptor sequences come from a human donor in good health.

V and J are TRBV9 and TRBJ2-7; the D gene is possibly TRBD1 (6 bases). V dropped 4 bases and J dropped 3 bases, with 17 bases sitting between them. The CDR3 is 15 amino acids. Germline loops: CDR1 SGDLS, CDR2 YYNGEE. The DNA for the CDR3 is TGTGCCAGCAGCCCGGAAGGACAGTTGCGCTACGAGCAGTACTTC. This sequence encodes CASSPEGQLRYEQYF.

V and J are TRBV5-4 and TRBJ2-7, with 7 nucleotides matching TRBD2. V lost 3 bases, J lost 7 bases, and 1 base stayed unmatched. Germline assignment: CDR1 SGHNT and CDR2 YYREEE (reference sequence). This CDR3 is 11 amino acids long. The CDR3 reads CASSWGGEQYF. The CDR3, as DNA: TGTGCCAGCAGCTGGGGGGGAGAGCAGTACTTC.

This chain joins TRBV29-1 and TRBJ2-5; 7 nucleotides agree with TRBD1. In germline, CDR1 is SQVTM, CDR2 ANQGSEA. There are 13 residues in the CDR3. J lost 4 bases, V lost 5 bases, and 7 bases had no gene match. The CDR3 here is CSVNPRDRETQYF. The CDR3 DNA is TGCAGCGTTAATCCCCGGGACAGAGAGACCCAGTACTTC.

V is TRBV7-9 and J is TRBJ1-4, with D possibly matching TRBD1 (5 bases). The V gene's germline CDR1 is SEHNR and CDR2 FQNEAQ (reference sequence). The V end lost 2 bases, the J end lost 7 bases, and 11 bases lay between the germline ends. The CDR3 is 14 amino acids. The CDR3 region is CASSLRGVGEKLFF. In nucleotides, the CDR3 is TGTGCCAGCAGCTTACGGGGGGTCGGTGAAAAACTGTTTTTT.